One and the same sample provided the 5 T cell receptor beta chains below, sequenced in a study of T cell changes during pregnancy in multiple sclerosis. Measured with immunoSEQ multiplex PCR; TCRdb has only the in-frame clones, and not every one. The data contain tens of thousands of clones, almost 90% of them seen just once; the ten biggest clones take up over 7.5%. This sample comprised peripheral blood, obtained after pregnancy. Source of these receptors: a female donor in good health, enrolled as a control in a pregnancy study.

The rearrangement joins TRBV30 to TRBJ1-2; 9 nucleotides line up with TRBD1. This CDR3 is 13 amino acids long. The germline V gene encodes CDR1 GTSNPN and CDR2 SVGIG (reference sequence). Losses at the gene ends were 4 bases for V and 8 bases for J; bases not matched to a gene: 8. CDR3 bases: TGTGCCTGGAACACTAGGACAGGGGACGGCTACACCTTC. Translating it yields CAWNTRTGDGYTF.

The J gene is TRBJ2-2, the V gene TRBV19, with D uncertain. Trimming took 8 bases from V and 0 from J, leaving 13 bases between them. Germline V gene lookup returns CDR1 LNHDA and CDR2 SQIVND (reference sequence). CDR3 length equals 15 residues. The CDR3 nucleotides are TGTGCCAGTTTGTCGGCGGAGACGAACACCGGGGAGCTGTTTTTT. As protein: CASLSAETNTGELFF. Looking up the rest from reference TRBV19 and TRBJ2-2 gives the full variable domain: DGGITQSPKYLFRKEGQNVTLSCEQNLNHDAMYWYRQDPGQGLRLIYYSQIVNDFQKGDIAEGYSVSREKKESFPLTVTSAQKNPTAFYLCASLSAETNTGELFFGEGSRLTVL.

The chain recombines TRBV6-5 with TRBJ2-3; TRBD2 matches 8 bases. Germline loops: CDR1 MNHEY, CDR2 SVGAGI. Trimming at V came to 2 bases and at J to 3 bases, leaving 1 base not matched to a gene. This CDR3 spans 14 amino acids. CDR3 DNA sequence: TGTGCCAGCAGTTACAAGCGGGAGACAGATACGCAGTATTTT. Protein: CASSYKRETDTQYF.

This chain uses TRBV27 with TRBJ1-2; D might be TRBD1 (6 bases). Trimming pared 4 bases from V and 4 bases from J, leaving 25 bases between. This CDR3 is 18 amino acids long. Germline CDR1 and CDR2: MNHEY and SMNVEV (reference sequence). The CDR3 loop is CASSSRWGQGPNGYGYTF. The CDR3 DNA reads TGTGCCAGCAGTTCCCGCTGGGGGCAGGGACCTAATGGCTATGGCTACACCTTC.

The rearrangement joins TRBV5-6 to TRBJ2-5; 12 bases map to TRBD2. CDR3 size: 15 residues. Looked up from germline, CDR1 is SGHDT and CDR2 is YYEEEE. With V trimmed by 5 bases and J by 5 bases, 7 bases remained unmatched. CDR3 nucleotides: TGTGCCAGCAGTAAGACTAGCGGGAGATCCGAGACCCAGTACTTC. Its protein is CASSKTSGRSETQYF.